Following are 4 T cell receptor beta chains from one sample sequenced in a study of cytomegalovirus exposure and HLA in healthy donors. Generated by immunoSEQ multiplex PCR, the TCRdb table keeps only in-frame clones and is missing some. This table has approximately 160,000 clones, 85% to 90% appearing once. Material: PBMCs. These receptors all stem from a young woman in good health and CMV-seropositive.

Regarding this clone: This same CDR3 is encoded by further DNA sequences in the sample. The chain is built from TRBV15 and TRBJ2-5; 14 bases agree with TRBD2. V lost 3 bases, J lost 5 bases, and 2 bases stayed unmatched. The CDR3 loop spans 15 amino acids. CDR1 and CDR2 from the germline V gene are LNHNV and YYDKDF (reference sequence). The CDR3 nucleotides are TGTGCCACCAGCAGGGGACTAGCGGGAGAGGAGACCCAGTACTTC. This sequence encodes CATSRGLAGEETQYF.

The rearrangement links TRBV27 to TRBJ1-4; TRBD1 agrees at 10 bases. Germline V gene data show CDR1 as MNHEY and CDR2 as SMNVEV (reference sequence). V lost 5 bases and J lost 7; bases outside the gene matches: 7. The CDR3 length is 15 residues. In DNA, the CDR3 is TGTGCCAGCAGTACCCGGGACAGGGGAATTGAAAAACTGTTTTTT. Its protein is CASSTRDRGIEKLFF.

The chain carries TRBV27 and TRBJ1-2; D remains unclear. The CDR3 spans 13 residues. V was cut by 3 bases and J by 4 bases, with 9 bases left in between. Per the germline V gene, CDR1 is MNHEY and CDR2 is SMNVEV (reference sequence). Written as DNA, the CDR3 is TGTGCCAGCAGTTTTCAGCGAGGCTATGGCTACACCTTC. It codes for CASSFQRGYGYTF.

This sequence joins TRBV4-2 and TRBJ1-2, with 7 bases identical to TRBD1. The CDR3 consists of 15 residues. Germline CDR1 reads LGHNA; CDR2 reads YNFKEQ. The trim removed 1 base at V and 3 bases at J, leaving 5 bases unmatched. The CDR3 bases are TGTGCCAGCAGCCAAGCAGCCGGGACAGACTATGGCTACACCTTC. Translated: CASSQAAGTDYGYTF.